Listed below are T cell receptor beta chains from one sample, sequenced in a study of blood T cell repertoires in COVID-19. The data were produced by immunoSEQ multiplex PCR, yet TCRdb's version contains in-frame clones alone and is incomplete. The data show just over 250,000 clones, about 88% seen once. Sequencing was performed on PBMCs or T cells enriched from blood (not recorded which). These TCRs come from a man aged 25 to 40 with acute COVID-19. The CDR3 runs from the conserved cysteine through the conserved F or W. D genes are given only for firm matches. Expanded clones are given a class, and other clones once, few, many or no size at all.

clone size	D gene	J gene	V gene	CDR3 DNA	CDR3 protein
once	TRBD1	TRBJ1-2	TRBV11-2	TGTGCCAGCAGCTTAGTCTCGACAGGGCGTAACTATGGCTACACCTTC	CASSLVSTGRNYGYTF
-	-	TRBJ2-3	TRBV10-1	TGCGCCAGCAGTGAGAATGGCATAGGGGACTCAGATACGCAGTATTTT	CASSENGIGDSDTQYF
-	-	TRBJ2-5	TRBV5-1	TGTGCCAGCAGCTTGACTAGTCCTCAAGAGACCCAGTACTTC	CASSLTSPQETQYF
-	-	TRBJ2-2	TRBV11-3	TGTGCCAGCAGCTTAGTTCCCCAAACGAACACCGGGGAGCTGTTTTTT	CASSLVPQTNTGELFF
-	-	TRBJ1-1	TRBV7-9	TGTGCCAGCAGCTTAGCGGTTAGGGGAGGGGACACTGAAGCTTTCTTT	CASSLAVRGGDTEAFF
-	-	TRBJ1-5	TRBV10-2	TGCGCCAGCAGAACAGGGTCGGCTCAGCCCCAGCATTTT	CASRTGSAQPQHF
-	-	TRBJ1-1	TRBV6-1	TGTGCCAGCAGTGAACCCCCGGTCCCACGGAACACTGAAGCTTTCTTT	CASSEPPVPRNTEAFF
-	TRBD1	TRBJ1-5	TRBV18	TGTGCCAGCTCACCGGGACAGGCGCTTAATCAGCCCCAGCATTTT	CASSPGQALNQPQHF
-	TRBD1	TRBJ1-3	TRBV18	TGTGCCAGCTCACCGGGACAGTTCTCTGGAAACACCATATATTTT	CASSPGQFSGNTIYF
-	-	TRBJ2-2	TRBV7-2	TGTGCCAGCAGCTTATCCGGTGGGGGACACCTACTGGGGACCGGGGAGCTGTTTTTT	CASSLSGGGHLLGTGELFF
-	TRBD1	TRBJ1-3	TRBV25-1	TGTGCCAGCAGTGAATCGGACAGGGGTATTCGGAACACCATATATTTT	CASSESDRGIRNTIYF
few	TRBD1	TRBJ1-2	TRBV27	TGTGCCAGCAGTAGACAGGGGGGACTCGAAGGAAGGTATGGCTACACCTTC	CASSRQGGLEGRYGYTF
-	TRBD1	TRBJ1-2	TRBV18	TGTGCCAGCTCACCTAGGGACAGCGGTAACTATGGCTACACCTTC	CASSPRDSGNYGYTF
-	TRBD1	TRBJ1-2	TRBV19	TGTGCCAGTACCCCGGACAGGGCTATTTTCTATGGCTACACCTTC	CASTPDRAIFYGYTF
-	-	TRBJ1-3	TRBV7-9	TGTGCCAGCCGCAATACGGGTGGCTCTGGAAACACCATATATTTT	CASRNTGGSGNTIYF
-	-	TRBJ2-1	TRBV7-8	TGTGCCAGCAGCTCCAGTGCCGGGGTAAAAAGGAATGAGCAGTTCTTC	CASSSSAGVKRNEQFF
once	TRBD1	TRBJ1-2	TRBV28	TGTGCCAGCAGTTTACCAGGGGGAGCTAACTATGGCTACACCTTC	CASSLPGGANYGYTF
-	-	TRBJ2-5	TRBV7-9	TGTGCCAGCAGCTTAGCGATGGCAGGGCCCCAAGAGACCCAGTACTTC	CASSLAMAGPQETQYF
-	-	TRBJ1-2	TRBV6-5	TGTGCCGCCAGCCCGACAGCTAACTATGGCTACACCTTC	CAASPTANYGYTF
-	-	TRBJ1-1	TRBV14	TGTGCCAGCAGCCAAGATCGGAGGGGCACTGAAGCTTTCTTT	CASSQDRRGTEAFF
-	TRBD1	TRBJ2-5	TRBV7-6	TGTGCCAGCAGCCCGACCCAGGGGGCTAGAGAGACCCAGTACTTC	CASSPTQGARETQYF
once	-	TRBJ2-1	TRBV5-4	TGTGCCAGCAGCTTGGCGGGAGTTAGTTCCTACAATGAGCAGTTCTTC	CASSLAGVSSYNEQFF
-	TRBD1	TRBJ1-1	TRBV3-1/TRBV3-2	TGTGCCAGCAGCCCCTCGCGAGGACAGGGGTTTGAAGCTTTCTTT	CASSPSRGQGFEAFF
many	-	TRBJ2-1	TRBV6-4	TGTGCCAGCAGTGTGTTCCCCAGGGTAGAAAACAATGAGCAGTTCTTC	CASSVFPRVENNEQFF
-	TRBD1	TRBJ1-1	TRBV28	TGTGCCAGCAGCCGGGACAGGGTGTTGACTGAAGCTTTCTTT	CASSRDRVLTEAFF
-	TRBD1	TRBJ1-1	TRBV28	TGTGCCAGCAGTTTGACAGGGTTCGGCACTGAAGCTTTCTTT	CASSLTGFGTEAFF
-	-	TRBJ1-1	TRBV4-2	TGTGCCAGCAGCCAAGATCTAACGGAGGGTGCAGCTTTCTTT	CASSQDLTEGAAFF
-	-	TRBJ1-1	TRBV11-2	TGTGCCAGCAGCTTAGGGTGGGGGGGTACGAACACTGAAGCTTTCTTT	CASSLGWGGTNTEAFF
-	TRBD1	TRBJ1-1	TRBV20-1	TGCAGTGCTAGTGGGCGGGGGACAGGGGAGAGAAAAAGGATGAACACTGAAGCTTTCTTT	CSASGRGTGERKRMNTEAFF
few	-	TRBJ1-2	TRBV6-4	TGTGCCAGCAGTGACTCGAGGTTCGGTGGCTACACCTTC	CASSDSRFGGYTF
-	-	TRBJ1-2	TRBV4-1	TGCGCCAGCAGCCAAGATCCGGACACCTCAACTCCCTTCTATGGCTACACCTTC	CASSQDPDTSTPFYGYTF
-	-	TRBJ2-3	TRBV7-2	TGTGCCAGCAGCTTACACCCAGGGGGGAGCACAGATACGCAGTATTTT	CASSLHPGGSTDTQYF